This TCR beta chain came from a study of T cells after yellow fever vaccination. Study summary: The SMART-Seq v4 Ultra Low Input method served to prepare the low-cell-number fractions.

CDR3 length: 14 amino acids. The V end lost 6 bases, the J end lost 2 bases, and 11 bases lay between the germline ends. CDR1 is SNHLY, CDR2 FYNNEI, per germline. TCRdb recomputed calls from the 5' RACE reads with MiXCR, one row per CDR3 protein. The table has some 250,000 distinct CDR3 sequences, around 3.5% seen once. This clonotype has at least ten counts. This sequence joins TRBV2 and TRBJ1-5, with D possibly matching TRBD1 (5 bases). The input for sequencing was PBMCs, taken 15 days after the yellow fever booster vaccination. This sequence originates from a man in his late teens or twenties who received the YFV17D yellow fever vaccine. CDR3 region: CASSAAGRNQPQHF. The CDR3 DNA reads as TGTGCCAGCAGCGCTGCGGGACGCAATCAGCCCCAGCATTTT.